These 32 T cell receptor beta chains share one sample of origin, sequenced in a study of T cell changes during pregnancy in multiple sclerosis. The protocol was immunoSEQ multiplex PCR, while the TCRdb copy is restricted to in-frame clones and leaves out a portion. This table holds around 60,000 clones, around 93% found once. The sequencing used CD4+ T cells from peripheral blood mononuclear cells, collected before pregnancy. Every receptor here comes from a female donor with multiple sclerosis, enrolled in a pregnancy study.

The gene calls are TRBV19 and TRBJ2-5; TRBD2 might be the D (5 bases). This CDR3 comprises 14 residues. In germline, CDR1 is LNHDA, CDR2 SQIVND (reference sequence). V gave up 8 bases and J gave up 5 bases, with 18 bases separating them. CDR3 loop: CASGRTGQIETQYF. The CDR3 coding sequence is TGTGCCAGTGGGCGGACTGGGCAGATTGAGACCCAGTACTTC.

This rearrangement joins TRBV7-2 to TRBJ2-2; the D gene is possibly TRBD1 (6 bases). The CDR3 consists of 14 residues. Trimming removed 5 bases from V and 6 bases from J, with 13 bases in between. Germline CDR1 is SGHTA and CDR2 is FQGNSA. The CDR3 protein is CASSRQGGAGELFF. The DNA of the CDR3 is TGTGCCAGCAGCCGCCAAGGGGGTGCCGGGGAGCTGTTTTTT.

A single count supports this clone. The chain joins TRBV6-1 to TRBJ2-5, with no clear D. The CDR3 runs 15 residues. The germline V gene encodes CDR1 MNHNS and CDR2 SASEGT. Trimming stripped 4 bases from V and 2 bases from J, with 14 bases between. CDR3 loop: CASSAVRVVQETQYF. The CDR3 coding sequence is TGTGCCAGCAGTGCCGTCCGAGTCGTACAAGAGACCCAGTACTTC.

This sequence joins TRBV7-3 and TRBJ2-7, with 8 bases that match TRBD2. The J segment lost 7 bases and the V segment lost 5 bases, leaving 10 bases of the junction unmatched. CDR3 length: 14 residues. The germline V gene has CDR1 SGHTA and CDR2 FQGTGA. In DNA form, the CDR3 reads TGTGCCAGCAGCCAAAGAGCCCTAGCGGGTGAGCAGTACTTC. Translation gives CASSQRALAGEQYF.

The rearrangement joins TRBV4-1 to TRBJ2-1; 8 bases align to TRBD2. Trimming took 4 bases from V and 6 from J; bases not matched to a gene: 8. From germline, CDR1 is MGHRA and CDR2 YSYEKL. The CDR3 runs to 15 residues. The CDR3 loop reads CASSPFGRELNEQFF. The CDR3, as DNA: TGCGCCAGCAGCCCCTTCGGGAGGGAACTCAATGAGCAGTTCTTC.

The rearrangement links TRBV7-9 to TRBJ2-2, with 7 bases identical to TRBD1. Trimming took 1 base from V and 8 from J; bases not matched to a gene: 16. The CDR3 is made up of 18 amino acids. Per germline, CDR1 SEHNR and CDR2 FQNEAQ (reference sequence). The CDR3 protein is CASSLVRYRTGVRGELFF. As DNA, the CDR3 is TGTGCCAGCAGCTTAGTTAGGTACCGCACAGGGGTAAGAGGGGAGCTGTTTTTT.

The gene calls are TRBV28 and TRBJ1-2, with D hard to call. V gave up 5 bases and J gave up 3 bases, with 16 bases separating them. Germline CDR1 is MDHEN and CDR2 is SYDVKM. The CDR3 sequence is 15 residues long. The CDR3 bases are TGTGCCAGCAGTCCTCCCGCACTGCATGACTATGGCTACACCTTC. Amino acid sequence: CASSPPALHDYGYTF.

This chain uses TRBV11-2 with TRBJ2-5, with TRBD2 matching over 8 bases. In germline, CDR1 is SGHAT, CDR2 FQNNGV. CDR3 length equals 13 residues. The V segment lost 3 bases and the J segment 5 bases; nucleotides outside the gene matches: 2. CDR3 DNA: TGTGCCAGCAGCTTTAGCGGGGCGGAGACCCAGTACTTC. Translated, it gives CASSFSGAETQYF. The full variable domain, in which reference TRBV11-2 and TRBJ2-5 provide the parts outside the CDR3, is EAGVAQSPRYKIIEKRQSVAFWCNPISGHATLYWYQQILGQGPKLLIQFQNNGVVDDSQLPKDRFSAERLKGVDSTLKIQPAKLEDSAVYLCASSFSGAETQYFGPGTRLLVL.

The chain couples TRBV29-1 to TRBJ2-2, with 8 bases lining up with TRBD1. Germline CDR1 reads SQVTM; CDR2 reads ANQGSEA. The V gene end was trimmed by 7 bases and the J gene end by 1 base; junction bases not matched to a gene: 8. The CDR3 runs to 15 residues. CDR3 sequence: CSASGGRENTGELFF. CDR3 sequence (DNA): TGCAGCGCATCAGGGGGCAGGGAGAACACCGGGGAGCTGTTTTTT.

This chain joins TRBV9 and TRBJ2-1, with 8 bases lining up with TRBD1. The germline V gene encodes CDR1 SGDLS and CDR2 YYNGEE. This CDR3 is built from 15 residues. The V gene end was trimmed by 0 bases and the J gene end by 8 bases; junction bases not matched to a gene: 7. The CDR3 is CASSVALDRGDEQFF. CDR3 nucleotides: TGTGCCAGCAGCGTAGCCCTAGACAGGGGCGATGAGCAGTTCTTC.

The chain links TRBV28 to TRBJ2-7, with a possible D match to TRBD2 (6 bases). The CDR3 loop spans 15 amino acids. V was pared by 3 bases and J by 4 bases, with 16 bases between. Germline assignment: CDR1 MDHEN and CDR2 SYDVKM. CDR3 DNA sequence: TGTGCCAGCAGTTTTGTCATTAGCGGTGATTACGAGCAGTACTTC. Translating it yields CASSFVISGDYEQYF. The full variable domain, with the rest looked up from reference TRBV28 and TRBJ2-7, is DVKVTQSSRYLVKRTGEKVFLECVQDMDHENMFWYRQDPGLGLRLIYFSYDVKMKEKGDIPEGYSVSREKKERFSLILESASTNQTSMYLCASSFVISGDYEQYFGPGTRLTVT.

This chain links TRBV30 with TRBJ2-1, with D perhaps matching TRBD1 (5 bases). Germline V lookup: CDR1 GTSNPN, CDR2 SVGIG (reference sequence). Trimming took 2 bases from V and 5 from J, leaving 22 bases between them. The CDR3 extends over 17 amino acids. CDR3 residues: CAWSPLPGAAQNNEQFF. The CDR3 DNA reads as TGTGCCTGGAGTCCCCTCCCTGGGGCGGCACAAAACAATGAGCAGTTCTTC.

The CDR3 is CASSLGGEPQETQYF. The CDR3 bases are TGCGCCAGCAGCCTGGGGGGGGAACCCCAAGAGACCCAGTACTTC. The rearrangement joins TRBV5-1 to TRBJ2-5; 7 bases match TRBD2. CDR1 is SGHRS and CDR2 is YFSETQ in the germline V gene. The CDR3 covers 15 residues. The junction had 7 bases not matched to a gene; V was cut back by 4 bases and J by 1 base. Full variable domain (rest looked up from reference TRBV5-1 and TRBJ2-5): KAGVTQTPRYLIKTRGQQVTLSCSPISGHRSVSWYQQTPGQGLQFLFEYFSETQRNKGNFPGRFSGRQFSNSRSEMNVSTLELGDSALYLCASSLGGEPQETQYFGPGTRLLVL.

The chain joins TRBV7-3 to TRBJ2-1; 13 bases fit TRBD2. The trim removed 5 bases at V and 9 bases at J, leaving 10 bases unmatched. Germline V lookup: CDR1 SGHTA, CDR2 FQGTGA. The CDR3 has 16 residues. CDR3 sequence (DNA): TGTGCCAGCAGCCAAACACTAGCGGGAGGGCCGGGTGAGCAGTTCTTC. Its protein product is CASSQTLAGGPGEQFF.

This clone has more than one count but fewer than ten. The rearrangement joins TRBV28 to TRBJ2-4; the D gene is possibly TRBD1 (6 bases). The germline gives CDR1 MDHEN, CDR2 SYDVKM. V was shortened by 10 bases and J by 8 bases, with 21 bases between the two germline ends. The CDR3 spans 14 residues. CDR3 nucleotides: TGTGCCACGACTGACAGGTCCATCACGGACATTCAGTACTTC. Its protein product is CATTDRSITDIQYF.

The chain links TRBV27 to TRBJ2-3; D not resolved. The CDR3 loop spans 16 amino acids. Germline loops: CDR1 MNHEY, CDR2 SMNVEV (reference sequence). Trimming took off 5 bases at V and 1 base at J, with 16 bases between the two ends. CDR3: CASSLLSMGRTDTQYF. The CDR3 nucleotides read TGTGCCAGCAGTCTCCTTTCTATGGGCCGCACAGATACGCAGTATTTT.

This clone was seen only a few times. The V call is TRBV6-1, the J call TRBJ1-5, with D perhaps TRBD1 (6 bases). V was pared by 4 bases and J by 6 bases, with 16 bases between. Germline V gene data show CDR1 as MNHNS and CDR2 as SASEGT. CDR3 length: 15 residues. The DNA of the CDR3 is TGTGCCAGCAGTGCCAGGACAGCCCTGGGTCAGCCCCAGCATTTT. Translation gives CASSARTALGQPQHF.

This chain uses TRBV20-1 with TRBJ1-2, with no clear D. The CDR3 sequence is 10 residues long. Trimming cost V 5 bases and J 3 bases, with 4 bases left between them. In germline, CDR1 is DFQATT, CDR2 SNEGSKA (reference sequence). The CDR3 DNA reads TGCAGTGCTGCAGACTATGGCTACACCTTC. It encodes CSAADYGYTF.

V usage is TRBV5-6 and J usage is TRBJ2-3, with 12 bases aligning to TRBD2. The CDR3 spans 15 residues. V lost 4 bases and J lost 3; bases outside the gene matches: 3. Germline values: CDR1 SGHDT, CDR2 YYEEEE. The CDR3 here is CASSKGLAGTDTQYF. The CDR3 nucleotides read TGTGCCAGCAGCAAAGGACTAGCGGGAACAGATACGCAGTATTTT.

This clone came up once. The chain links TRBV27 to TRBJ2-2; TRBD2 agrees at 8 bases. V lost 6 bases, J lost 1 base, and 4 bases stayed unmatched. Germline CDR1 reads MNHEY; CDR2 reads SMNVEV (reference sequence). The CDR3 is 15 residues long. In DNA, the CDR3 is TGTGCCAGCAGCCGTACTAGCGGGAACACCGGGGAGCTGTTTTTT. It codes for CASSRTSGNTGELFF.

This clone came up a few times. The DNA for the CDR3 is TGTGCCAGTAGTATAGGACTGCGAACTGGAGAAGCTTTCTTT. Translating it yields CASSIGLRTGEAFF. The J gene is TRBJ1-1, the V gene TRBV19; D is unclear. Trimming shortened V by 1 base and J by 8 bases, and 14 bases separated the two germline ends. Germline values: CDR1 LNHDA, CDR2 SQIVND (reference sequence). The CDR3 contains 14 residues.

This CDR3 reads CASSTRDRGTEAFF. For the CDR3, the DNA is TGTGCCAGCAGCACCAGGGACAGGGGGACTGAAGCTTTCTTT. The chain uses TRBV7-2 and TRBJ1-1; 11 bases map to TRBD1. J lost 5 bases, V lost 5 bases, and 4 bases had no gene match. Germline V gives CDR1 SGHTA, CDR2 FQGNSA. The CDR3 covers 14 residues.

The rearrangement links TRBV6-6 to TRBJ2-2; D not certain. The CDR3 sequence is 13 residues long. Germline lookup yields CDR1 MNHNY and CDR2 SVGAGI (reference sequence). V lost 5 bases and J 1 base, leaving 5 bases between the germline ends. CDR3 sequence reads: CASSRQNTGELFF. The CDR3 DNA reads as TGTGCCAGCAGTCGACAGAACACCGGGGAGCTGTTTTTT.

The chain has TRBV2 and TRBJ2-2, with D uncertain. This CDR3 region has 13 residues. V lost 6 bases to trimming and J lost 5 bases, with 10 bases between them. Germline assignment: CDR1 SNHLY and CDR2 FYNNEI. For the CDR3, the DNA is TGTGCCAGCAGAGAATCTCGGACCGGGGAGCTGTTTTTT. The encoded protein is CASRESRTGELFF.

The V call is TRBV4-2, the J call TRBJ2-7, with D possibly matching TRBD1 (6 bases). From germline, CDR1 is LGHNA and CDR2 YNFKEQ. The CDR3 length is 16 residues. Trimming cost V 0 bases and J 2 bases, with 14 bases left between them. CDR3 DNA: TGTGCCAGCAGCCAAGAAACTACAGGGATACCCTACGAGCAGTACTTC. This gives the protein CASSQETTGIPYEQYF.

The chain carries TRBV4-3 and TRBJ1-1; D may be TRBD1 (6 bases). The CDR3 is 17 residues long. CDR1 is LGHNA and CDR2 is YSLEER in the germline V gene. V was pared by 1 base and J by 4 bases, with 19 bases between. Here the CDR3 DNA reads TGCGCCAGCAGCCAAGGTCATGTCCAGGGGATAGGCACTGAAGCTTTCTTT. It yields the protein CASSQGHVQGIGTEAFF.

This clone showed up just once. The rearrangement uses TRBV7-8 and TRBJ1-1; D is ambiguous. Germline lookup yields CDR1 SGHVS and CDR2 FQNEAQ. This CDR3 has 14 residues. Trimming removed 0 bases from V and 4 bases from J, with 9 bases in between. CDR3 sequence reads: CASSLADSVTEAFF. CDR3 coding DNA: TGTGCCAGCAGCTTAGCCGATTCGGTCACTGAAGCTTTCTTT.

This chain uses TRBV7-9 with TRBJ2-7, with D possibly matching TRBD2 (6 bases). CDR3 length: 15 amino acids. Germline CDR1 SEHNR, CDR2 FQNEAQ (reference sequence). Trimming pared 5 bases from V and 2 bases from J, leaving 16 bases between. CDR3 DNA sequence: TGTGCCAGCAGCCGTCAAGCGGGTTCCGCCTACGAGCAGTACTTC. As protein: CASSRQAGSAYEQYF.

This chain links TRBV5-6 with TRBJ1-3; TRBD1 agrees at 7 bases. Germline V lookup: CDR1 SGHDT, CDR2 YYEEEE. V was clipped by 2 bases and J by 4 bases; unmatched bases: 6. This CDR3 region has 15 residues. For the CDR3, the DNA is TGTGCCAGCAGCTTAGAGGGGGCGCTCGGAAACACCATATATTTT. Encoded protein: CASSLEGALGNTIYF.

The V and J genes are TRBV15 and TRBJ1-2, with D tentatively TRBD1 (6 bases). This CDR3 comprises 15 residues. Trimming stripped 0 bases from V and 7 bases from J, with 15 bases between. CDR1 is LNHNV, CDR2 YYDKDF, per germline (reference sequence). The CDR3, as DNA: TGTGCCACCAGCAGAGAAGCCCAGGGGCTAAGTGGCTACACCTTC. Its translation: CATSREAQGLSGYTF.

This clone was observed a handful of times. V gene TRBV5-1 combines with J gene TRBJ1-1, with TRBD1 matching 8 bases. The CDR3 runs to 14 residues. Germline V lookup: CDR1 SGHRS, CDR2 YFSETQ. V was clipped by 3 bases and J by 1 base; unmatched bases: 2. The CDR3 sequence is CASSSTGGNTEAFF. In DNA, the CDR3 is TGCGCCAGCAGCTCCACAGGGGGGAACACTGAAGCTTTCTTT.

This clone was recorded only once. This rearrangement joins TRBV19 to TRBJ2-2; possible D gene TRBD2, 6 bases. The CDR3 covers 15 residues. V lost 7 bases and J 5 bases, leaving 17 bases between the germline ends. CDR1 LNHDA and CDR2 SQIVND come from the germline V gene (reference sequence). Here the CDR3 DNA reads TGTGCCAGTATCCCTCCGGGCCGGGGGACCGGGGAGCTGTTTTTT. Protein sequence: CASIPPGRGTGELFF.